The text below deals with one TCR beta chain. V lost 7 bases and J 4 bases, leaving 11 bases between the germline ends. Germline CDR1 SGHNT, CDR2 YENEEA. The CDR3 consists of 12 residues. These data are taken from a study of OX40 agonist ivuxolimab in advanced cancers. The data were produced by immunoSEQ multiplex PCR, yet TCRdb's version contains in-frame clones alone and is incomplete. The top ten clones hold around 0.8% of a sample with 60,000 to 90,000 clones, about 86% of them seen once. The source is an adult with an advanced solid tumor such as melanoma, head and neck, liver or kidney cancer. The V call is TRBV11-3, the J call TRBJ2-7, with D possibly TRBD2 on 6 matching bases. The sample in question was CD4+ or CD8+ T cells sorted from blood, obtained in a trial of the OX40 agonist ivuxolimab. The CDR3 coding sequence is TGTGCCAGCACTGCGGGAAGTTACGAGCAGTACTTC. The encoded protein is CASTAGSYEQYF.